One sample yielded the 4 T cell receptor beta chains listed below, sequenced in a study of graft-versus-host responses after intestinal transplantation. What these receptors recognize is not known. The table came from immunoSEQ multiplex PCR; TCRdb's copy has only in-frame clones and leaves some out. The data contain 95,000 to 110,000 clones, about 90% of them singletons. Specimen: unstimulated CD4+ T cells sorted from spleen or lymph node cells, collected before intestinal transplant. These receptor sequences come from a human donor who received an intestinal transplant.

This rearrangement joins TRBV2 to TRBJ2-1; 14 bases line up with TRBD2. CDR1 is SNHLY, CDR2 FYNNEI, per germline. V trimming: 6 bases; J trimming: 9 bases; junction bases outside the gene matches: 10. This CDR3 comprises 16 residues. The CDR3 loop reads CASSPGLAGGGGEQFF. Here the CDR3 DNA reads TGTGCCAGCAGCCCCGGACTAGCGGGGGGAGGTGGTGAGCAGTTCTTC.

The chain employs TRBV2 and TRBJ2-5; TRBD1 matches 10 bases. The CDR3 covers 15 residues. V lost 6 bases and J lost 2; bases outside the gene matches: 6. CDR1 is SNHLY and CDR2 is FYNNEI in the germline V gene. The CDR3 DNA reads as TGTGCCAGCAGAAGGGACAGGGGATTACAAGAGACCCAGTACTTC. It codes for CASRRDRGLQETQYF.

The rearrangement links TRBV4-2 to TRBJ2-6, with TRBD1 matching 9 bases. V was pared by 2 bases and J by 0 bases, with 5 bases of the junction left unmatched. The CDR3 has 18 residues. The germline V gene encodes CDR1 LGHNA and CDR2 YNFKEQ. The CDR3 loop is CASSQPGQGSSGANVLTF. The DNA for the CDR3 is TGTGCCAGCAGCCAACCGGGACAGGGAAGCTCTGGGGCCAACGTCCTGACTTTC.

A single count supports this clone. The chain has TRBV6-5 and TRBJ2-1; D remains ambiguous. With 10 bases removed from V and 0 bases from J, the gap between germline ends came to 13 bases. Per the germline V gene, CDR1 is MNHEY and CDR2 is SVGAGI. CDR3 length: 14 amino acids. CDR3 region: CAIPFPSSYNEQFF. In nucleotides, the CDR3 is TGTGCCATCCCCTTTCCCAGCTCCTACAATGAGCAGTTCTTC.